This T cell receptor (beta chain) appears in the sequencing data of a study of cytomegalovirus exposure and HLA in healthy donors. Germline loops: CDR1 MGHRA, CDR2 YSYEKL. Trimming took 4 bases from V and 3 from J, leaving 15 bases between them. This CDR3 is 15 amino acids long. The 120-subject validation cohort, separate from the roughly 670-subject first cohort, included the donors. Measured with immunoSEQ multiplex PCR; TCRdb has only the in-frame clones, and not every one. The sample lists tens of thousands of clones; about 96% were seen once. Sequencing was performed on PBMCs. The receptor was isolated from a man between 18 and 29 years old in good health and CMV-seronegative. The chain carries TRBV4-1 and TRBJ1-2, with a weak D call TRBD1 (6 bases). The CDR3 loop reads CASSLEQGNYYGYTF. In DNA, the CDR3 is TGCGCCAGCAGCCTGGAACAGGGAAACTACTATGGCTACACCTTC.